The entry below describes one T cell receptor (beta chain). Its cognate antigen is unknown. This sample stems from a study of shared clonotypes between healthy human individuals. Germline V gene data show CDR1 as SGHVS and CDR2 as FNYEAQ. V dropped 3 bases and J dropped 4 bases, with 7 bases sitting between them. CDR3 length equals 13 residues. Study findings and constraints: Memory subsets had estimated richness that was generally smaller than that of naive subsets. Donors were few, which limited the genetic and exposure-history diversity represented.

Sequencing was performed with immunoSEQ multiplex PCR; in TCRdb, only in-frame clones are kept and a portion is missing. The sample consists of roughly 1 million clones, roughly 75% of them appearing once. This clonotype was obtained from a man younger than 35 in good health. The sample was memory CD4+ T cells sorted from blood. This sample's subset: CD45RA-negative fraction. V gene TRBV7-6 combines with J gene TRBJ2-1; D unclear. The CDR3 DNA reads TGTGCCAGCAGCTTCTCCTCGTACAATGAGCAGTTCTTC. Amino acid sequence: CASSFSSYNEQFF.